The clone carrying this T cell receptor (beta chain) was detected many times. The antigen is not known. This record comes from a study of CD8 T cells in ankylosing spondylitis. Study-wide results and caveats: Characteristic, it appeared, of ankylosing spondylitis blood was a TCR beta motif of eight highly homologous variants. Earlier reports found some motif variants in synovial fluid and blood in reactive arthritis. Reported data indicate significant enrichment of disease-linked clones within matched ankylosing spondylitis synovial fluid.

By quantitative 5'-RACE with molecular barcodes, the TCR beta libraries were made. TCRdb processed the 5' RACE reads anew with MiXCR; each CDR3 protein has one entry. The table records about 460,000 distinct CDR3 sequences, approximately 5.3% of them present only once. Trimming cost V 2 bases and J 2 bases, with 14 bases left between them. The CDR3 is 16 amino acids. Germline V CDR1 and CDR2: MNHEY, SVGEGT. The TCR comes from a male donor with ankylosing spondylitis. Sequencing was done on a sample of blood, either unsorted or a sorted T cell fraction (not recorded which). The gene calls are TRBV6-2 or TRBV6-3 and TRBJ2-3; D tentatively reads TRBD1 or TRBD2 (5 bases each). As DNA, the CDR3 is TGTGCCAGCAGTTACGGGACCGAGACTTACACAGATACGCAGTATTTT. As protein: CASSYGTETYTDTQYF.